A single sample is the source of the 28 T cell receptor beta chains below, sequenced in a study of blood T cell repertoires in COVID-19. TCRdb's table, derived via immunoSEQ multiplex PCR, lists solely in-frame clones and lacks some. The sample shows under 300,000 clones, 75% to 90% of them seen only once. The source material was peripheral blood. The receptors shown here come from a woman in her 40s who had recovered from COVID-19.

The gene calls are TRBV5-6 and TRBJ1-6; TRBD1 matches 9 bases. J lost 8 bases, V lost 4 bases, and 10 bases had no gene match. CDR3 length equals 16 residues. The germline V gene encodes CDR1 SGHDT and CDR2 YYEEEE. DNA of the CDR3: TGTGCCAGCAGCCGCGTCTACAGGGGGCAGGATTCACCCCTCCACTTT. It is translated as CASSRVYRGQDSPLHF. Full variable domain (missing parts from reference TRBV5-6 and TRBJ1-6): DAGVTQSPTHLIKTRGQQVTLRCSPKSGHDTVSWYQQALGQGPQFIFQYYEEEERQRGNFPDRFSGHQFPNYSSELNVNALLLGDSALYLCASSRVYRGQDSPLHFGNGTRLTVT.

J is TRBJ2-1 and V is TRBV9, with 14 positions matching TRBD2. Germline CDR1 reads SGDLS; CDR2 reads YYNGEE. V lost 0 bases, J lost 0 bases, and 5 bases stayed unmatched. The length of the CDR3 is 19 residues. The CDR3 region is CASSVGLAGGRSSYNEQFF. CDR3 nucleotides: TGTGCCAGCAGCGTAGGACTAGCGGGGGGGCGGAGCTCCTACAATGAGCAGTTCTTC. The whole variable domain, filled in from reference TRBV9 and TRBJ2-1, reads DSGVTQTPKHLITATGQRVTLRCSPRSGDLSVYWYQQSLDQGLQFLIQYYNGEERAKGNILERFSAQQFPDLHSELNLSSLELGDSALYFCASSVGLAGGRSSYNEQFFGPGTRLTVL.

V usage is TRBV28 and J usage is TRBJ1-5; TRBD1 matches 7 bases. The germline CDR1 and CDR2 sequences are MDHEN and SYDVKM. The CDR3 sequence is 16 residues long. With V trimmed by 5 bases and J by 3 bases, 10 bases remained unmatched. The CDR3 DNA reads TGTGCCAGCAGTGGGGCGGGACAGAGGGACAATCAGCCCCAGCATTTT. The encoded protein is CASSGAGQRDNQPQHF.

The chain couples TRBV20-1 to TRBJ2-2, with 13 bases matching TRBD2. Germline V CDR1 and CDR2: DFQATT, SNEGSKA (reference sequence). This CDR3 is built from 15 residues. Unmatched junction bases numbered 6, after V lost 3 bases and J lost 8 bases. The CDR3 DNA reads as TGCAGTGCTAGTAAGACTAGCGGGAGGACGGGGGAGCTGTTTTTT. Its translation is CSASKTSGRTGELFF.

The sample holds one count of this clone. The chain joins TRBV30 to TRBJ2-1; D is possibly TRBD2 (5 bases). CDR1 and CDR2 (germline): GTSNPN, SVGIG (reference sequence). V lost 2 bases and J 4 bases, leaving 12 bases between the germline ends. CDR3 length equals 14 residues. The CDR3 region is CAWSTRVRYNEQFF. In DNA form, the CDR3 reads TGTGCCTGGAGTACGAGGGTAAGGTACAATGAGCAGTTCTTC.

The chain couples TRBV12-5 to TRBJ2-7; possibly TRBD2 for D (6 bases). The CDR3 sequence is 16 residues long. V gave up 9 bases and J gave up 5 bases, with 26 bases separating them. The germline CDR1 and CDR2 sequences are LGHNT and FRNRAP. CDR3 DNA: TGTGCTAGCCTTTTGGGACTCCCCTCGGGTCGGAACGAGCAGTACTTC. Amino acid sequence: CASLLGLPSGRNEQYF.

V and J are TRBV19 and TRBJ1-2; possible D gene TRBD1, 6 bases. This CDR3 contains 16 residues. V was shortened by 6 bases and J by 8 bases, with 25 bases between the two germline ends. Germline loops: CDR1 LNHDA, CDR2 SQIVND (reference sequence). The CDR3 coding sequence is TGTGCCAGTAGCCCTCGACAGGAAATGTTCTCCGACGGCTACACCTTC. It translates to CASSPRQEMFSDGYTF.

The V gene is TRBV4-2, the J gene TRBJ2-3, with 9 positions matching TRBD2. In germline, CDR1 is LGHNA, CDR2 YNFKEQ. The CDR3 loop spans 14 amino acids. The trim removed 7 bases at V and 4 bases at J, leaving 6 bases unmatched. The CDR3 DNA follows: TGTGCCAGCAAGTCCCAGCGGGAGGCAGATACGCAGTATTTT. Its translation is CASKSQREADTQYF.

The chain joins TRBV10-3 to TRBJ2-3; 11 bases map to TRBD2. The CDR3 totals 15 residues. Per germline, CDR1 ENHRY and CDR2 SYGVKD. V lost 6 bases to trimming and J lost 2 bases; unmatched junction nucleotides: 4. This CDR3 reads CAISVSGGDTDTQYF. The CDR3 DNA follows: TGTGCCATCAGCGTTAGCGGGGGGGACACAGATACGCAGTATTTT.

This chain links TRBV5-6 with TRBJ2-1, with 11 bases lining up with TRBD2. CDR1 SGHDT and CDR2 YYEEEE come from the germline V gene. The CDR3 spans 15 residues. The V segment lost 4 bases and the J segment 4 bases; nucleotides outside the gene matches: 4. Here the CDR3 reads CASSVTSGTYNEQFF. The CDR3 nucleotides read TGTGCCAGCAGCGTGACTAGCGGGACGTACAATGAGCAGTTCTTC. Drawing the rest from reference TRBV5-6 and TRBJ2-1, the complete variable domain is DAGVTQSPTHLIKTRGQQVTLRCSPKSGHDTVSWYQQALGQGPQFIFQYYEEEERQRGNFPDRFSGHQFPNYSSELNVNALLLGDSALYLCASSVTSGTYNEQFFGPGTRLTVL.

The chain links TRBV29-1 to TRBJ2-7, with 10 bases matching TRBD2. The CDR3 contains 19 residues. V lost 0 bases, J lost 0 bases, and 14 bases stayed unmatched. The germline CDR1 and CDR2 sequences are SQVTM and ANQGSEA. The chain's CDR3 is CSVEDTSGENLNSSYEQYV. The CDR3 coding sequence is TGCAGCGTTGAAGATACTAGCGGGGAGAATCTTAACAGCTCCTACGAGCAGTACGTC.

CDR3 amino acids: CASRLAGGAYEQYF. The CDR3 bases are TGTGCCAGCCGTTTAGCGGGGGGTGCCTACGAGCAGTACTTC. J is TRBJ2-7 and V is TRBV2; 10 bases align to TRBD2. Germline trimming cut 8 bases from V and 2 bases from J; bases unmatched to any gene: 6. The CDR3 consists of 14 residues. CDR1 is SNHLY and CDR2 is FYNNEI in the germline V gene.

The gene calls are TRBV6-1 and TRBJ1-1; D not certain. The CDR3 runs to 13 residues. Germline V lookup: CDR1 MNHNS, CDR2 SASEGT. The ends were cut back, 1 base at V and 1 base at J, with 4 bases in the middle. The CDR3 nucleotides read TGTGCCAGCAGTGAAGTTCGGAACACTGAAGCTTTCTTT. Translation gives CASSEVRNTEAFF.

The chain recombines TRBV13 with TRBJ2-1; TRBD2 matches 10 bases. The CDR3 totals 16 residues. Germline V gene data show CDR1 as PRHDT and CDR2 as FYEKMQ (reference sequence). The V gene end was trimmed by 5 bases and the J gene end by 5 bases; junction bases not matched to a gene: 9. Here the CDR3 DNA reads TGTGCCAGCAGCCCCGAGCTAGCGGGAGAGGACAATGAGCAGTTCTTC. This codes for CASSPELAGEDNEQFF.

This chain connects TRBV7-2 to TRBJ2-2; D not resolved. This CDR3 contains 14 residues. V lost 5 bases, J lost 4 bases, and 11 bases lay in between. Per the germline V gene, CDR1 is SGHTA and CDR2 is FQGNSA. CDR3 in amino acids: CASSALRSTGELFF. CDR3 bases: TGTGCCAGCAGCGCGCTACGAAGCACCGGGGAGCTGTTTTTT.

The chain is built from TRBV4-2 and TRBJ1-1, with D possibly being TRBD1 (6 bases). The germline gives CDR1 LGHNA, CDR2 YNFKEQ. This CDR3 has 15 amino acids. Deletions cut 0 bases from V and 6 bases from J, with 14 bases between. DNA of the CDR3: TGTGCCAGCAGCCAAGATGTGGACAGTAGGGCTGAAGCTTTCTTT. Residues: CASSQDVDSRAEAFF.

The chain is built from TRBV10-1 and TRBJ1-6; D uncertain. CDR3 length: 13 amino acids. CDR1 WNHNN and CDR2 SYGVQD come from the germline V gene (reference sequence). V was cut by 4 bases and J by 7 bases, with 8 bases left in between. CDR3 sequence: CASSATVNSPLHF. The CDR3 nucleotides read TGCGCCAGCAGTGCTACGGTAAATTCACCCCTCCACTTT.

The chain carries TRBV21-1 and TRBJ2-7; the table gives TRBD2 as D, unverified against the DNA. TRBV21-1 is a pseudogene segment. The CDR3 runs to 14 residues. CDR3: CASSLPDCSYEQYF. CDR3 nucleotide sequence: TGTGCCAGCAGCTTGCCAGACTGCTCCTACGAGCAGTACTTC.

This sequence joins TRBV19 and TRBJ1-5; 11 bases map to TRBD1. The CDR3 length is 18 residues. In germline, CDR1 is LNHDA, CDR2 SQIVND (reference sequence). The trim removed 0 bases at V and 7 bases at J, leaving 11 bases unmatched. The CDR3 DNA follows: TGTGCCAGTAGTATAGATCCCAAGATAGGGACAGGGGGGCAGCCCCAGCATTTT. Translated: CASSIDPKIGTGGQPQHF.

As concerns this clone: The junction departs from the called germline gene at one end, perhaps through a read error. The chain is built from TRBV28 and TRBJ2-5; possibly TRBD1 for D (5 bases). CDR3 length equals 13 residues. Germline V gene sequence: CDR1 MDHEN, CDR2 SYDVKM. The CDR3 is CASETATKETQYF. CDR3 sequence (DNA): TGTGCCAGCGAGACAGCTACTAAAGAAACCCAGTACTTC.

The chain employs TRBV5-1 and TRBJ2-3; 7 bases fit TRBD2. Germline trimming cut 8 bases from V and 2 bases from J; bases unmatched to any gene: 14. Germline V gives CDR1 SGHRS, CDR2 YFSETQ. CDR3 length equals 16 residues. The CDR3 sequence: CASNAGRGINTDTQYF. DNA of the CDR3: TGCGCCAGTAACGCCGGGCGGGGGATTAACACAGATACGCAGTATTTT.

The chain employs TRBV3-1 (or the pseudogene TRBV3-2) and TRBJ1-4, with 9 bases that match TRBD1. Trimming cost V 4 bases and J 6 bases; bases outside gene matches: 6. Germline-derived CDR1 and CDR2 are LGHDT and YNNKEL (reference sequence). The CDR3 is 15 amino acids. DNA for the CDR3: TGTGCCAGCAGCCCCCGACAGGGGGTTCATGAAAAACTGTTTTTT. Translated, it gives CASSPRQGVHEKLFF.

V usage is TRBV5-1 and J usage is TRBJ1-2; D gene unclear. The CDR3 length is 11 residues. The germline gives CDR1 SGHRS, CDR2 YFSETQ. Trimming cost V 6 bases and J 8 bases, with 11 bases left between them. The CDR3 loop is CASTLGKGYTF. The CDR3 nucleotides read TGCGCCAGCACCCTCGGGAAGGGCTACACCTTC.

As DNA, the CDR3 is TGTGCCAGCAGTTACTCCGGACAGATCTACAATGAGCAGTTCTTC. Protein product: CASSYSGQIYNEQFF. This chain links TRBV6-5 with TRBJ2-1, with a weak D call TRBD1 (6 bases). CDR1 MNHEY and CDR2 SVGAGI come from the germline V gene. Trimming removed 0 bases at V and 3 bases at J, with 9 bases between. The CDR3 totals 15 residues.

V is TRBV28 and J is TRBJ1-2, with a tentative D call TRBD1 (6 bases). V lost 2 bases, J lost 10 bases, and 14 bases lay in between. CDR3 length: 13 amino acids. Germline-derived CDR1 and CDR2 are MDHEN and SYDVKM. In DNA form, the CDR3 reads TGTGCCAGCAGTTTAAGAGCAGGGGAATACTACACCTTC. Translating it yields CASSLRAGEYYTF.

V gene TRBV6-1 combines with J gene TRBJ1-5, with 7 positions matching TRBD1. This CDR3 is 15 amino acids long. The germline V gene encodes CDR1 MNHNS and CDR2 SASEGT. J was trimmed by 7 bases and V by 0 bases; bases with no gene match: 6. The DNA for the CDR3 is TGTGCCAGCAGTGAAGCAAGGGGGCGAGGGCAGCCCCAGCATTTT. It specifies CASSEARGRGQPQHF.

The V call is TRBV6-5, the J call TRBJ2-7, with TRBD1 matching 8 bases. There are 15 residues in the CDR3. CDR1 and CDR2 from the germline V gene are MNHEY and SVGAGI. V trimming: 0 bases; J trimming: 0 bases; junction bases outside the gene matches: 1. The CDR3 coding sequence is TGTGCCAGCAGTTACTCTGGACAGGGCTCCTACGAGCAGTACTTC. Translation gives CASSYSGQGSYEQYF.

The V call is TRBV11-2, the J call TRBJ2-2; 8 nucleotides line up with TRBD2. Trimming cost V 8 bases and J 6 bases; bases outside gene matches: 11. The CDR3 totals 15 residues. The germline gives CDR1 SGHAT, CDR2 FQNNGV. The CDR3 nucleotides are TGTGCCAGCGGCCTCCGGGGGACTAGGCCCGGGGAGCTGTTTTTT. It translates to CASGLRGTRPGELFF.